This T cell receptor (beta chain) was captured by sequencing in a study of control samples from healthy donors and cancer patients. This clone was observed a single time. The V end lost 0 bases, the J end lost 4 bases, and 6 bases lay between the germline ends. The germline CDR1 and CDR2 sequences are LGHDT and YNNKEL (reference sequence). The CDR3 extends over 13 amino acids. Assay used: immunoSEQ multiplex PCR; TCRdb lists only in-frame clones, some missing. The sample has 150,000 to 180,000 clones; around 96% are singletons. The gene calls are TRBV3-1 (or the pseudogene TRBV3-2) and TRBJ1-1; D gene unclear. The source of this sequence is a man aged 35-49 years in good health. Specimen: blood. As DNA, the CDR3 is TGTGCCAGCAGCCAAGACCGGGGCACTGAAGCTTTCTTT. As protein: CASSQDRGTEAFF.